These 9 T cell receptor beta chains share one sample of origin, sequenced in a study of control samples from healthy donors and cancer patients. TCRdb's table, derived via immunoSEQ multiplex PCR, lists solely in-frame clones and lacks some. The sample lists roughly 88,000 clones; roughly 90% were seen once. The sequencing input was blood. The receptors shown here come from a woman in her twenties or thirties in good health.

This chain links TRBV29-1 with TRBJ2-5; 9 bases map to TRBD1. The CDR3 length is 12 residues. CDR1 is SQVTM, CDR2 ANQGSEA, per germline. V gave up 8 bases and J gave up 4 bases; unmatched junction bases: 5. The CDR3 loop reads CSYDRGVETQYF. CDR3 DNA: TGCAGCTACGACAGGGGGGTAGAGACCCAGTACTTC.

This chain joins TRBV7-2 and TRBJ2-1; D not resolved. CDR1 and CDR2 (germline): SGHTA, FQGNSA. The CDR3 runs to 14 residues. V gave up 5 bases and J gave up 4 bases, with 12 bases separating them. CDR3 sequence: CASSPPGRYNEQFF. CDR3 DNA sequence: TGTGCCAGCAGCCCCCCCGGCAGATACAATGAGCAGTTCTTC.

The chain links TRBV30 to TRBJ1-6, with a weak D call TRBD1 (6 bases). The germline V gene has CDR1 GTSNPN and CDR2 SVGIG (reference sequence). V lost 4 bases, J lost 7 bases, and 14 bases lay in between. The CDR3 runs 14 residues. The CDR3 DNA reads as TGTGCCTGGACTCTAATGGGGGCGAATTCACCCCTCCACTTT. Protein sequence: CAWTLMGANSPLHF.

The CDR3 sequence: CASSLGGNQRGGYTF. For the CDR3, the DNA is TGTGCCAGCAGCCTCGGGGGTAACCAGCGAGGTGGCTACACCTTC. The chain couples TRBV7-3 to TRBJ1-2; weak D call: TRBD1 (5 bases). The CDR3 sequence is 15 residues long. V dropped 5 bases and J dropped 7 bases, with 20 bases sitting between them. The germline V gene has CDR1 SGHTA and CDR2 FQGTGA.

V gene TRBV3-1 (or the pseudogene TRBV3-2) combines with J gene TRBJ1-2; 7 nucleotides line up with TRBD1. This CDR3 is 14 amino acids long. V trimming: 5 bases; J trimming: 4 bases; junction bases outside the gene matches: 7. Germline CDR1 reads LGHDT; CDR2 reads YNNKEL (reference sequence). In DNA, the CDR3 is TGTGCCAGCAGCGGGGACAGAGGGTTCTATGGCTACACCTTC. Residues: CASSGDRGFYGYTF.

V usage is TRBV24-1 and J usage is TRBJ1-1; maybe TRBD1 (6 bases). V dropped 10 bases and J dropped 8 bases, with 22 bases sitting between them. Per the germline V gene, CDR1 is KGHDR and CDR2 is SFDVKD. The CDR3 totals 14 residues. CDR3 DNA: TGTGCCACGACTCCTGAGGGGGGGACCCAGGAAGCTTTCTTT. Its translation: CATTPEGGTQEAFF.

The chain recombines TRBV7-9 with TRBJ1-3; weak D call: TRBD1 (6 bases). V dropped 1 base and J dropped 2 bases, with 9 bases sitting between them. The CDR3 length is 15 residues. CDR1 and CDR2 (germline): SEHNR, FQNEAQ (reference sequence). The CDR3 protein is CASSLVQGAGNTIYF. CDR3 nucleotides: TGTGCCAGCAGCTTAGTACAGGGAGCTGGAAACACCATATATTTT.

This sequence joins TRBV12-3 or TRBV12-4 and TRBJ2-7, with TRBD1 identical over 8 bases. Unmatched junction bases numbered 5, after V lost 7 bases and J lost 3 bases. The CDR3 is 13 amino acids. CDR3 protein: CASNRQGNYEQYF. For the CDR3, the DNA is TGTGCCAGCAATCGACAGGGGAACTACGAGCAGTACTTC.

J is TRBJ2-2 and V is TRBV11-2; tentative D call: TRBD1 (5 bases). The germline CDR1 and CDR2 sequences are SGHAT and FQNNGV. The germline V and J ends were trimmed by 4 bases and 0 bases, with 12 bases remaining between them. The CDR3 is made up of 16 amino acids. The CDR3 DNA reads TGTGCCAGCAGCTCAAAGAGGACAACGAACACCGGGGAGCTGTTTTTT. It yields the protein CASSSKRTTNTGELFF.